This T cell receptor beta chain was sequenced in a study of T cells in Graves' hyperthyroidism and ophthalmopathy. As to this clonotype: Antigen: not known.

The source material, RNA transcripts, was used to amplify TCR beta CDR3 regions. The primer set for the first-round RT-PCR of the TCR CDR3 was HTBI. TCRdb used MiXCR to reprocess the multiplex PCR reads, holding one entry per CDR3 protein. The table has around 280,000 distinct CDR3 sequences, roughly an eighth seen once; the top ten hold roughly 7.7%. Study-wide results and limits: With a median lead of 6.5 months before onset, the model predicted ophthalmopathy. Most thyroid clonotypes with frequency above 0.001 were detected in blood.

Hyperthyroidism of Graves' type that showed no ophthalmopathy progression within 18 months was stable. Per germline, CDR1 LNHDA and CDR2 SQIVND (reference sequence). V was pared by 5 bases and J by 1 base, with 15 bases of the junction left unmatched. This CDR3 spans 18 amino acids. The rearrangement uses TRBV19 and TRBJ2-3, with TRBD2 identical over 7 bases. Sequencing used blood. The receptor's source is a woman aged 40 to 55 with Graves' hyperthyroidism. CDR3 DNA sequence: TGTGCCAGTAGTCGGCTAGCGGTCGGACCCAGTCGCACAGATACGCAGTATTTT. Its translation is CASSRLAVGPSRTDTQYF.